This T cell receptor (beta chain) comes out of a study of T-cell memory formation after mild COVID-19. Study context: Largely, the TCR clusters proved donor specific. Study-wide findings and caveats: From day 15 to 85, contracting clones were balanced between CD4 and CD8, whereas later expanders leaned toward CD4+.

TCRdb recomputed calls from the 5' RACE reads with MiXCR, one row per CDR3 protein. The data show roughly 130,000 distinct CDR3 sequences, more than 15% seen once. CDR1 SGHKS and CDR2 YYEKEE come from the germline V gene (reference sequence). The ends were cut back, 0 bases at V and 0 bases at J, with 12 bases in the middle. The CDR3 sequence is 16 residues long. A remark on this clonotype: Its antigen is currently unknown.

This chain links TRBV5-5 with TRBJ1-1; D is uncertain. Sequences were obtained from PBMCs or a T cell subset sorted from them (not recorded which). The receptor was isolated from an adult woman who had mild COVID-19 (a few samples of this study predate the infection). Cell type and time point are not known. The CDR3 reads CASSLVQARLNTEAFF. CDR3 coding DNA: TGTGCCAGCAGCTTGGTGCAGGCGCGCCTGAACACTGAAGCTTTCTTT.